This TCR beta chain was identified during a study of technical replicates of blood from a handful of donors. Germline-derived CDR1 and CDR2 are MNHNS and SASEGT. Deletions cut 8 bases from V and 2 bases from J, with 10 bases between. The CDR3 covers 12 residues. This clone was found once. Only in-frame clones appear in the TCRdb table, and some are missing; sequencing was by immunoSEQ multiplex PCR. The sample lists tens of thousands of clones, approximately 94% occurring once. The J gene is TRBJ2-7, the V gene TRBV6-1; D remains ambiguous. Specimen: T cells isolated from PBMCs. The TCR was taken from a human donor in good health. The DNA for the CDR3 is TGTGCCAGCCTAGTGCGCGCCTACGAGCAGTACTTC. Translation: CASLVRAYEQYF.